These 22 T cell receptor beta chains originate from one sample sequenced in a study of human T cells and chemical hapten exposure. As to time point: patch test 1, 2 weeks after DPC sensitization. This sample's treatment: therapeutic diphenylcyclopropenone sensitization with weekly scalp DPC. TCRdb redid the calling of the RACE reads with MiXCR, one entry per CDR3 protein. The sample comprises 300,000 to 450,000 distinct CDR3 sequences, approximately 5.1% of which are singletons, and roughly 2.4% rests with the top ten. The sequencing here drew on whole blood, taken in connection with sensitization to the hapten diphenylcyclopropenone (DPC). The receptors here all came from a woman between 50 and 59 years old with alopecia areata. Some clones in this sample may be carry-over from other donors' samples.

This clonotype was seen repeatedly, ten times or more. This sequence joins TRBV27 and TRBJ2-1, with 10 bases matching TRBD2. The V and J ends lost 6 bases and 9 bases, in that order; junction bases with no gene match: 5. CDR1 is MNHEY, CDR2 SMNVEV, per germline (reference sequence). The CDR3 runs to 13 residues. The CDR3 sequence: CASSLAGAGEQFF. CDR3 coding DNA: TGTGCCAGCAGCCTAGCGGGAGCCGGTGAGCAGTTCTTC.

This clonotype was counted ten times or more. This chain joins TRBV7-2 and TRBJ1-5, with TRBD1 matching over 7 bases. V trimming: 5 bases; J trimming: 3 bases; junction bases outside the gene matches: 4. The germline gives CDR1 SGHTA, CDR2 FQGNSA. The CDR3 spans 14 residues. The CDR3 loop is CASSPGTVNQPQHF. The CDR3 DNA sequence: TGTGCCAGCAGCCCTGGGACAGTCAATCAGCCCCAGCATTTT.

This clonotype was picked up many times. V usage is TRBV6-6 and J usage is TRBJ2-1; 9 bases are shared with TRBD2. The CDR3 extends over 18 amino acids. The germline V gene encodes CDR1 MNHNY and CDR2 SVGAGI (reference sequence). V lost 0 bases and J lost 3; bases outside the gene matches: 9. Written as DNA, the CDR3 is TGTGCCAGCAGTTACTCTCCCGGGACTAGCTCGGTCTACAATGAGCAGTTCTTC. Amino acid sequence: CASSYSPGTSSVYNEQFF.

V is TRBV29-1 and J is TRBJ2-5, with a weak D call TRBD1 (8 bases). The CDR3 length is 13 residues. V was pared by 3 bases and J by 9 bases, with 17 bases between. The germline gives CDR1 SQVTM, CDR2 ANQGSEA. CDR3 in DNA: TGCAGCGTTGACACAGGGGGGGGCTTGGCCCAGTACTTC. Translated, it gives CSVDTGGGLAQYF.

This chain connects TRBV9 to TRBJ2-5; either TRBD1 or TRBD2 may supply D (5 bases each). The ends were cut back, 0 bases at V and 7 bases at J, with 13 bases in the middle. The V gene's germline CDR1 is SGDLS and CDR2 YYNGEE. The CDR3 consists of 14 residues. The CDR3 DNA follows: TGTGCCAGCAGCGTAGTGGGGACCTCAGGGACCCAGTACTTC. It translates to CASSVVGTSGTQYF.

This clonotype was counted a few times. V gene TRBV7-6 combines with J gene TRBJ2-1; 9 bases map to TRBD2. Germline V gene lookup returns CDR1 SGHVS and CDR2 FNYEAQ. J lost 1 base, V lost 5 bases, and 3 bases had no gene match. The CDR3 contains 15 residues. The CDR3 loop reads CASSPLAGSYNEQFF. In nucleotides, the CDR3 is TGTGCCAGCAGCCCTCTAGCGGGATCCTACAATGAGCAGTTCTTC.

This clonotype has more than one count but fewer than ten. The rearrangement joins TRBV12-3 or TRBV12-4 to TRBJ2-1; 9 bases match TRBD2. The CDR3 totals 16 residues. The V and J ends lost 6 bases and 2 bases, in that order; junction bases with no gene match: 8. The CDR3 is CASSAGAGGPYNEQFF. CDR3 DNA sequence: TGTGCCAGCAGCGCGGGGGCGGGAGGGCCCTACAATGAGCAGTTCTTC.

Only a few counts were recorded for this clonotype. The V call is TRBV27, the J call TRBJ2-5; D is unresolved. The length of the CDR3 is 14 residues. Between the trimmed V and J ends, which lost 4 bases and 5 bases, there was a span of 14 bases. Germline lookup yields CDR1 MNHEY and CDR2 SMNVEV (reference sequence). The CDR3 nucleotides read TGTGCCAGCAGTTCGCGGTCTGGGTGGGAGACCCAGTACTTC. This translates into CASSSRSGWETQYF.

This clonotype was counted ten times or more. The genes are TRBV7-9 and TRBJ2-1; 7 bases line up with TRBD1. The junction had 12 bases not matched to a gene; V was cut back by 5 bases and J by 2 bases. This CDR3 is built from 17 residues. In germline, CDR1 is SEHNR, CDR2 FQNEAQ (reference sequence). The CDR3 region is CASSPATGPITYNEQFF. The CDR3 DNA is TGTGCCAGCAGCCCTGCGACAGGGCCTATCACCTACAATGAGCAGTTCTTC. The full variable domain, in which reference TRBV7-9 and TRBJ2-1 provide the parts outside the CDR3, is DTGVSQNPRHKITKRGQNVTFRCDPISEHNRLYWYRQTLGQGPEFLTYFQNEAQLEKSRLLSDRFSAERPKGSFSTLEIQRTEQGDSAMYLCASSPATGPITYNEQFFGPGTRLTVL.

This clonotype was found a few times. The gene calls are TRBV29-1 and TRBJ2-2; possible D gene TRBD1, 6 bases. Germline V gene sequence: CDR1 SQVTM, CDR2 ANQGSEA. This CDR3 is built from 14 residues. The ends were cut back, 6 bases at V and 1 base at J, with 12 bases in the middle. CDR3 in DNA: TGCAGCGTGAAGAGGGGGAGGAACACCGGGGAGCTGTTTTTT. It yields the protein CSVKRGRNTGELFF.

This clonotype has a handful of counts. V and J are TRBV27 and TRBJ2-1; maybe TRBD1 (5 bases). V shed 3 bases and J shed 7 bases, with 10 bases lying between them. The CDR3 extends over 13 amino acids. Per the germline V gene, CDR1 is MNHEY and CDR2 is SMNVEV (reference sequence). The CDR3 sequence: CASSFGAANEQFF. Written as DNA, the CDR3 is TGTGCCAGCAGTTTTGGGGCCGCAAATGAGCAGTTCTTC.

This clonotype was detected many times. The chain links TRBV3-1 to TRBJ2-1, with 7 nucleotides matching TRBD2. The CDR3 has 19 residues. Germline CDR1 reads LGHDT; CDR2 reads YNNKEL (reference sequence). The V and J ends lost 0 bases and 0 bases, in that order; junction bases with no gene match: 11. CDR3 region: CASSQEFFERESSYNEQFF. In nucleotides, the CDR3 is TGTGCCAGCAGCCAAGAGTTTTTCGAGCGGGAAAGCTCCTACAATGAGCAGTTCTTC.

This clonotype was detected ten times or more. V is TRBV7-8 and J is TRBJ2-1, with a weak D call TRBD2 (6 bases). Trimming removed 3 bases at V and 5 bases at J, with 14 bases between. The CDR3 has 15 residues. Per germline, CDR1 SGHVS and CDR2 FQNEAQ. This CDR3 reads CASSFLSGWNNEQFF. In DNA, the CDR3 is TGTGCCAGCAGCTTCTTGAGCGGGTGGAACAATGAGCAGTTCTTC.

This clonotype was detected ten times or more. The chain recombines TRBV6-6 with TRBJ2-3; D unclear. Trimming left V 7 bases short and J 5 bases short, with 10 bases between. This CDR3 comprises 12 residues. Germline CDR1 reads MNHNY; CDR2 reads SVGAGI (reference sequence). The CDR3 DNA reads TGTGCCAGCACGCCCGGTGGAGATACGCAGTATTTT. It yields the protein CASTPGGDTQYF.

The sample holds a few counts of this clonotype. This rearrangement joins TRBV19 to TRBJ1-5, with D possibly being TRBD1 (6 bases). The germline V gene has CDR1 LNHDA and CDR2 SQIVND (reference sequence). The germline V and J ends were trimmed by 3 bases and 1 base, with 10 bases remaining between them. The CDR3 consists of 15 residues. In nucleotides, the CDR3 is TGTGCCAGTAGTATGTCGGACAGAAGCAATCAGCCCCAGCATTTT. This codes for CASSMSDRSNQPQHF.

The rearrangement joins TRBV27 to TRBJ2-3; D not resolved. Germline V gives CDR1 MNHEY, CDR2 SMNVEV (reference sequence). V was shortened by 3 bases and J by 2 bases, with 9 bases between the two germline ends. There are 14 residues in the CDR3. The DNA for the CDR3 is TGTGCCAGCAGTTTCGGCTACTACACAGATACGCAGTATTTT. This encodes CASSFGYYTDTQYF.

Ten or more counts support this clonotype. The rearrangement joins TRBV7-2 to TRBJ2-7; 8 bases agree with TRBD1. The CDR3 has 14 amino acids. Germline V CDR1 and CDR2: SGHTA, FQGNSA. Unmatched junction bases numbered 7, after V lost 4 bases and J lost 5 bases. CDR3 in amino acids: CASSSRTGWDEQYF. The CDR3, as DNA: TGTGCCAGCAGCTCTAGGACAGGGTGGGACGAGCAGTACTTC.

This clonotype was seen more than once but under ten times. The chain links TRBV5-1 to TRBJ1-1, with D possibly TRBD1 on 5 matching bases. CDR1 is SGHRS and CDR2 is YFSETQ in the germline V gene. Trimming left V 0 bases short and J 9 bases short, with 15 bases between. The CDR3 is made up of 14 amino acids. CDR3 residues: CASSLADMMGKAFF. The CDR3 coding sequence is TGCGCCAGCAGCTTGGCGGACATGATGGGGAAAGCTTTCTTT.

V usage is TRBV6-1 and J usage is TRBJ1-5; D gene ambiguous. The CDR3 contains 17 residues. The germline gives CDR1 MNHNS, CDR2 SASEGT. Trimming pared 3 bases from V and 0 bases from J, leaving 15 bases between. The CDR3 DNA sequence: TGTGCCAGCAGTGAGGGCCGGGCCCCCAATAGCAATCAGCCCCAGCATTTT. It codes for CASSEGRAPNSNQPQHF.

This clonotype was found many times. V usage is TRBV10-3 and J usage is TRBJ2-6; D not certain. Trimming took 8 bases from V and 0 from J, leaving 11 bases between them. The V gene's germline CDR1 is ENHRY and CDR2 SYGVKD. CDR3 length: 15 amino acids. The CDR3 DNA sequence: TGTGCCATCTGGGTCGAGAGCTCTGGGGCCAACGTCCTGACTTTC. This sequence encodes CAIWVESSGANVLTF.

This clonotype occurred a few times. CDR3 protein: CASSSTDLISPLHF. The CDR3 region has the DNA TGTGCCAGCAGTTCGACAGATCTAATTTCACCCCTCCACTTT. The V gene is TRBV6-2 or TRBV6-3, the J gene TRBJ1-6; D is perhaps TRBD1 (5 bases). This CDR3 comprises 14 residues. Germline V gene lookup returns CDR1 MNHEY and CDR2 SVGEGT. Trimming removed 4 bases at V and 9 bases at J, with 13 bases between.

This clonotype was found a few times. This chain uses TRBV7-9 with TRBJ2-3; the D gene is possibly TRBD1 (6 bases). Germline CDR1 reads SEHNR; CDR2 reads FQNEAQ (reference sequence). Between the trimmed V and J ends, which lost 2 bases and 1 base, there was a span of 10 bases. The CDR3 extends over 15 amino acids. In DNA form, the CDR3 reads TGTGCCAGCAGCTTACGGGACACCGGCACAGATACGCAGTATTTT. Amino acid sequence: CASSLRDTGTDTQYF.